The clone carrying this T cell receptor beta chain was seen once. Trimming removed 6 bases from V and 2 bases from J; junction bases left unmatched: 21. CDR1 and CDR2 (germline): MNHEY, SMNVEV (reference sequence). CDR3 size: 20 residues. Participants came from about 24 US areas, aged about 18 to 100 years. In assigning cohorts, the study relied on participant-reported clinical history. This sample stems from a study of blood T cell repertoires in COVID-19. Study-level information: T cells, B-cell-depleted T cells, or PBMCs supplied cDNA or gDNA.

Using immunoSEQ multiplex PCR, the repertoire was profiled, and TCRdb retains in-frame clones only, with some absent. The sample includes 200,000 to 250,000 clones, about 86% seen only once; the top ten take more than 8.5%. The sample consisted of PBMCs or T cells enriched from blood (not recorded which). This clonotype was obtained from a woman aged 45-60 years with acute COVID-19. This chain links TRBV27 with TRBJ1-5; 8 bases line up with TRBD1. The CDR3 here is CASRPQGALDYRIGNQPQHF. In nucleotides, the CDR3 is TGTGCCAGCAGACCCCAGGGGGCTCTTGACTATAGGATTGGCAATCAGCCCCAGCATTTT.